Given below is one TCR beta chain in context. The germline gives CDR1 SGHAT, CDR2 FQNNGV. Trimming took 3 bases from V and 2 from J, leaving 4 bases between them. This CDR3 contains 12 residues. The record originates from a study of cytomegalovirus exposure and HLA in healthy donors. Use of 60 Vbeta and 13 Jbeta primers characterized the PCR. Clones were read by immunoSEQ multiplex PCR, and TCRdb kept only the in-frame ones, dropping some. Of under 150,000 clones listed, roughly 79% are singletons. Sequencing was performed on PBMCs. The chain joins TRBV11-2 to TRBJ1-1; D remains unclear. The sequence was collected from a boy between 2 and 10 years old in good health and CMV-seronegative. The CDR3 bases are TGTGCCAGCAGCTTTAGAAACACTGAAGCTTTCTTT. Translating gives CASSFRNTEAFF. Variable domain in full (rest from reference TRBV11-2 and TRBJ1-1): EAGVAQSPRYKIIEKRQSVAFWCNPISGHATLYWYQQILGQGPKLLIQFQNNGVVDDSQLPKDRFSAERLKGVDSTLKIQPAKLEDSAVYLCASSFRNTEAFFGQGTRLTVV.